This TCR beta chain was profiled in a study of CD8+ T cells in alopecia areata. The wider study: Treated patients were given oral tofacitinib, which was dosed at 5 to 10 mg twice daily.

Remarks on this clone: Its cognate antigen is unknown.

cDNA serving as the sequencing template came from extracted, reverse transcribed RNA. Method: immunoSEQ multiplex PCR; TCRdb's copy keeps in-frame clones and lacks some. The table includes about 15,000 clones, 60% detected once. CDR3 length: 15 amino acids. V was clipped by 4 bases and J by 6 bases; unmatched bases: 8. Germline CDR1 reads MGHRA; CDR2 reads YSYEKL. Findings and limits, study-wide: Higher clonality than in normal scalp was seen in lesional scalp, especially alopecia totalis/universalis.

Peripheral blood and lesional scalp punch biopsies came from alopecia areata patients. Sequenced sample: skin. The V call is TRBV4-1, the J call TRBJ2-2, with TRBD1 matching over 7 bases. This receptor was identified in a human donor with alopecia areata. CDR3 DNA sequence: TGCGCCAGCAGCCCCAGACAGGGCAGCCCCGGGGAGCTGTTTTTT. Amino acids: CASSPRQGSPGELFF.